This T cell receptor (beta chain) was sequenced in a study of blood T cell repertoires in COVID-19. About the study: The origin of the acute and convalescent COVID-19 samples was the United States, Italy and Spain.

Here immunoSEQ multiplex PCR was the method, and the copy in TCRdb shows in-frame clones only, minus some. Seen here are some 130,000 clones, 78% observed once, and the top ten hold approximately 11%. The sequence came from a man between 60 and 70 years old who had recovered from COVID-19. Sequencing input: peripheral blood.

The DNA of the CDR3 is TGTGCCAGCAGCCCCAAAGGGGGACAGGCTTCGAACACCGGGGAGCTGTTTTTT. The encoded protein is CASSPKGGQASNTGELFF. The chain joins TRBV7-6 to TRBJ2-2, with 8 bases aligning to TRBD1. V lost 5 bases and J lost 0; bases outside the gene matches: 11. The length of the CDR3 is 18 residues. CDR1 and CDR2 (germline): SGHVS, FNYEAQ.